This entry is about one TCR beta chain. This entry comes from a study of blood T cell repertoires in COVID-19. The overall study: The United States, Italy and Spain supplied acute and convalescent COVID-19 samples. Sources were T cells, B-cell-depleted T cells, or PBMCs; the material itself was cDNA or gDNA.

Original data processing: Estimation of nucleated cell counts was performed using reference gene primer amplification. Method: immunoSEQ multiplex PCR; TCRdb's copy keeps in-frame clones and lacks some. V, J and clone size are those of that table, while D and trimming were read from the DNA. In the table there are over 200,000 clones, around 80% of which are singletons. The clonotype originates from a man between 35 and 55 years old with active or convalescent COVID-19. The sample taken for sequencing was peripheral blood.

The CDR3 spells CASSSTPGTEAFF. The CDR3 DNA is TGTGCCAGCAGCAGCACCCCGGGGACTGAAGCTTTCTTT. This chain uses TRBV7-9 with TRBJ1-1; D remains unclear. The CDR3 is 13 residues long. Germline CDR1 and CDR2: SEHNR and FQNEAQ (reference sequence). Trimming took off 5 bases at V and 5 bases at J, with 12 bases between the two ends. The full variable domain, its missing parts supplied by reference TRBV7-9 and TRBJ1-1, is DTGVSQNPRHKITKRGQNVTFRCDPISEHNRLYWYRQTLGQGPEFLTYFQNEAQLEKSRLLSDRFSAERPKGSFSTLEIQRTEQGDSAMYLCASSSTPGTEAFFGQGTRLTVV.